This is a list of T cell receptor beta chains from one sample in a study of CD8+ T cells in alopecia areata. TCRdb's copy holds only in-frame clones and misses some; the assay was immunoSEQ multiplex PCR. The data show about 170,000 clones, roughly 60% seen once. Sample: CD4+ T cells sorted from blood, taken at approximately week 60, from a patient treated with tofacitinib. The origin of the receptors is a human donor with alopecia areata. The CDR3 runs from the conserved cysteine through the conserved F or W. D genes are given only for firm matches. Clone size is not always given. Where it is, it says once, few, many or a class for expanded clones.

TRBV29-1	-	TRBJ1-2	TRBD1	TGCAGCGTGGGACAGGGGGGCTATGGCTACACCTTC	CSVGQGGYGYTF
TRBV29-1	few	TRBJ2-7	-	TGCAGCGTTCAAGACTACGTCCACTACGAGCAGTACTTC	CSVQDYVHYEQYF
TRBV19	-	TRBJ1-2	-	TGTGCCAGTAGTATAGAGTACTCTCGCTATGGCTACACCTTC	CASSIEYSRYGYTF
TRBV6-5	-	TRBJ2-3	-	TGTGCCAGCACCCCGCAGGGCGGTAGCACAGATACGCAGTATTTT	CASTPQGGSTDTQYF
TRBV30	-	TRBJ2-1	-	TGTGCCTGGAGTGACCGGGTGGGGCAGTTCTTC	CAWSDRVGQFF
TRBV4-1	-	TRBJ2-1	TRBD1	TGCGCCAGCAGCCAAGGACAGGGTTGGAATGAGCAGTTCTTC	CASSQGQGWNEQFF
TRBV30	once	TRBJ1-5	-	TGTGCCTGGAGTGTAGGCATTAATCAGCCCCAGCATTTT	CAWSVGINQPQHF
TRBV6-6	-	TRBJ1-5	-	TGTGCCAGCAGTTGGGGACGGAACAATCAGCCCCAGCATTTT	CASSWGRNNQPQHF
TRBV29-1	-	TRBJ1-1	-	TGCAGCGTTGCTGGTACAGGGCTTGCTTTCTTT	CSVAGTGLAFF
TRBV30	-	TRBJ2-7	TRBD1	TGTGCCTGGAGTATACTCCGGGACAGGGGAGAGCAGTACTTC	CAWSILRDRGEQYF
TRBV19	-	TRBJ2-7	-	TGTGCCAGTAGTACTGACGGGGCAGGCACGGCGATCGAGCAGTACTTC	CASSTDGAGTAIEQYF
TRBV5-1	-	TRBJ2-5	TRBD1	TGCGCCAGCAGCTCCGCCTGGACAGGGGGCCAGGAGACCCAGTACTTC	CASSSAWTGGQETQYF
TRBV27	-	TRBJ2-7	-	TGTGCCAGCAGTCGGTCAAACTCCTACGAGCAGTACTTC	CASSRSNSYEQYF
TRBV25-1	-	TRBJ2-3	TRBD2	TGTGCCACCCTGCCCCCCCGGGGGAGCGGGGCAGCAGATACGCAGTATTTT	CATLPPRGSGAADTQYF
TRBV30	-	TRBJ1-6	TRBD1	TGTGCCTGGAGGGGACAGGGGGCACTTTCACCCCTCCACTTT	CAWRGQGALSPLHF
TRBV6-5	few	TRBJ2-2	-	TGTGCCAGCAGCTTACACGGAGGTACCGGGGAGCTGTTTTTT	CASSLHGGTGELFF
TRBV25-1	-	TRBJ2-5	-	TGTGCCAGCAGTGAATCGGACGTACAAGAGACCCAGTACTTC	CASSESDVQETQYF
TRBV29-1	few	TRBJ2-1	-	TGCAGCGTTGTAAAATCCCGGACAAAAACCTACAATGAGCAGTTCTTC	CSVVKSRTKTYNEQFF
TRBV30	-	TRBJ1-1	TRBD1	TGTGCCTGGAGTACCGACAGGGGAAGCACTGAAGCTTTCTTT	CAWSTDRGSTEAFF
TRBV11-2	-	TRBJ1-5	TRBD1	TGTGCCAGCAGTCCGGACAGGGATCAGCCCCAGCATTTT	CASSPDRDQPQHF
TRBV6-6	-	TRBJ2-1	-	TGTGCCAGCAGCCGCCGGGACAATGAGCAGTTCTTC	CASSRRDNEQFF
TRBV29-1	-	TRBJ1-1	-	TGCAGCGGCGACAGCCCCGTCGGGGGAGGGAACACTGAAGCTTTCTTT	CSGDSPVGGGNTEAFF
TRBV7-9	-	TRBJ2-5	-	TGTGCCAGCAGTCCTGAGGCACTCCCGTACCAAGAGACCCAGTACTTC	CASSPEALPYQETQYF
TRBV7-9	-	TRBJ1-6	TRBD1	TGTGCCAGCAGCCTAACAGGGGCCGATTCACCCCTCCACTTT	CASSLTGADSPLHF
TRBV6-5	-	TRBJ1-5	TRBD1	TGTGCCAGCAGTTCGGACAGGGGAGGGGAATCCCAGCATTTT	CASSSDRGGESQHF
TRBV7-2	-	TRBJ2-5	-	TGTGCCAGCAGCCCCCAGGGGACCCAGTACTTC	CASSPQGTQYF
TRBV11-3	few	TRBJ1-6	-	TGTGCCAGCAGCTTGGGAAGGGTAGGGTATAATTCACCCCTCCACTTT	CASSLGRVGYNSPLHF
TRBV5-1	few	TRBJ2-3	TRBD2	TGCGCCAGCAGCGCGGGGGGGCCCTTCGCAGATACGCAGTATTTT	CASSAGGPFADTQYF
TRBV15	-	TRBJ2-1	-	TGTGCCACCAGCAGCCCTTTGCCTCCGTCCTACAATGAGCAGTTCTTC	CATSSPLPPSYNEQFF
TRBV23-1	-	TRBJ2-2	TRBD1	TGCGCCAGCAGTCAATCGTTACCCAGGGGGAGCACCGGGGAGCTGTTTTTT	CASSQSLPRGSTGELFF
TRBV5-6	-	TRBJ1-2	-	TGTGCCAGCGGTCCAAGACAGGCTCCTACTGGCTACACCTTC	CASGPRQAPTGYTF
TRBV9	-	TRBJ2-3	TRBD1	TGTGCCAGCAGCGCTCAGGGGGGACAGGGGGCCGATACGCAGTATTTT	CASSAQGGQGADTQYF
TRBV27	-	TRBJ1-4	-	TGTGCCACCAAGACTGACAGAGTCCGTAATGAAAAACTGTTTTTT	CATKTDRVRNEKLFF
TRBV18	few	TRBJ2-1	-	TGTGCCAGCTCACCGTTCAGGTGGGGACCTTCCTACAATGAGCAGTTCTTC	CASSPFRWGPSYNEQFF
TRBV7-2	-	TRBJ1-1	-	TGTGCCAGCAGCTTAAACACTGAAGCTTTCTTT	CASSLNTEAFF
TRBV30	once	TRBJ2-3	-	TGTGCCTGGAGATTAGTTCCCACAGATACGCAGTATTTT	CAWRLVPTDTQYF
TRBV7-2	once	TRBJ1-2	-	TGTGCCAGCAGCTTAACTGAGACAGCGTTCTATGGCTACACCTTC	CASSLTETAFYGYTF
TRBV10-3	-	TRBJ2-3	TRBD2	TGTGCCATCAGTGAAGGGACTAGGTCTGGAGATACGCAGTATTTT	CAISEGTRSGDTQYF
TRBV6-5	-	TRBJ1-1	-	TGTGCCAGCAGTTACTCGCCGGAAAGAAGGGCTTTCTTT	CASSYSPERRAFF
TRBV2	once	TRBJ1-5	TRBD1	TGTGCCAGCAGAGGACAGGGTGGTCAGCCCCAGCATTTT	CASRGQGGQPQHF
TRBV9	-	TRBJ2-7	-	TGTGCCAGCAGCGTAGCACCTTCTCCGTATTACGAGCAGTACTTC	CASSVAPSPYYEQYF
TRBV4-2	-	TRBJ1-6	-	TGTGCCAGCAGCCAAGAAGGGAATAATTCACCCCTCCACTTT	CASSQEGNNSPLHF
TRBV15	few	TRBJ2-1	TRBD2	TGTGCCACCAGCGGGACGATTCTAGCGGTCTCCTACAATGAGCAGTTCTTC	CATSGTILAVSYNEQFF
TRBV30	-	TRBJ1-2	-	-	CAWSVGSGAKPVDTF
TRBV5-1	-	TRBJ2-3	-	TGCGCCAGCAGCTTACAGGAGAGCACAGATACGCAGTATTTT	CASSLQESTDTQYF
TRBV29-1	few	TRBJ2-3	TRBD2	TGCAGCGTTGAAGGAATAACTAGCGGGGCGACAGATACGCAGTATTTT	CSVEGITSGATDTQYF
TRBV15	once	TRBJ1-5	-	TGTGCCACCAGCAGAGATAGGGGGGGTCAGCCCCAGCATTTT	CATSRDRGGQPQHF
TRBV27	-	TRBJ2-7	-	TGTGCCAGCCGGACTTGGGGGCCAGCCTACGAGCAGTACTTC	CASRTWGPAYEQYF
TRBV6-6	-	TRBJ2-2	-	TGTGCCAGCACGGAGCGCGGAGGGGCGAACACCGGGGAGCTGTTTTTT	CASTERGGANTGELFF
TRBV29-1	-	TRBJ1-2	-	TGCAGCGTAGGGACGGATGGCTACACCTTC	CSVGTDGYTF